This TCR beta chain comes out of a study of cytomegalovirus exposure and HLA in healthy donors. Study background: Researchers previously reported finding just under 120 million unique TCR beta sequences from around 200 million T cells. The study, taken as a whole, reports: Some V segments (TRBV6-2 and TRBV6-3 among them) were excluded as indistinguishable. The later analysis indicated that the majority of CMV-associated TCR beta chains appeared HLA-restricted. TCR beta chains numbering 164 were designated cytomegalovirus-associated.

A remark on this clone: Its antigen is unknown.

With 60 Vbeta and 13 Jbeta primers, the PCR was carried out. TCRdb keeps only in-frame clones here, not all; method: immunoSEQ multiplex PCR. This sample yields roughly 140,000 clones, of which around 80% are seen a single time; 1.2% belongs to the top ten. V lost 2 bases, J lost 1 base, and 6 bases lay in between. The CDR3 loop spans 14 amino acids. CDR1 and CDR2 from the germline V gene are LNHNV and YYDKDF (reference sequence). The V gene is TRBV15, the J gene TRBJ1-5; the D gene is possibly TRBD1 (5 bases). This receptor was obtained from a female donor in good health and CMV-seronegative. The specimen was PBMCs. CDR3 nucleotides: TGTGCCACCAGCAGAAGACAGAGCAATCAGCCCCAGCATTTT. Its protein is CATSRRQSNQPQHF. Drawing the rest from reference TRBV15 and TRBJ1-5, the complete variable domain is DAMVIQNPRYQVTQFGKPVTLSCSQTLNHNVMYWYQQKSSQAPKLLFHYYDKDFNNEADTPDNFQSRRPNTSFCFLDIRSPGLGDTAMYLCATSRRQSNQPQHFGDGTRLSIL.